This entry lists 26 T cell receptor beta chains sequenced from one sample in a study of CD8 T cells in Susac syndrome. Reverse transcription of roughly 0.5 to 1 ug RNA was carried out with random hexamers. TCRdb reanalysed the immunoSEQ multiplex PCR reads using MiXCR and keeps one entry per CDR3 protein. The profile shows 150,000 to 190,000 distinct CDR3 sequences, around 95% of them singletons. What was sequenced was CD8+ T cells from PBMCs. The receptors stem from a human donor with multiple sclerosis.

The chain links TRBV7-6 to TRBJ2-3, with unresolved D. V was pared by 4 bases and J by 6 bases, with 8 bases between. Per the germline V gene, CDR1 is SGHVS and CDR2 is FNYEAQ. CDR3 length equals 12 residues. DNA of the CDR3: TGTGCCAGCAGCTCGCCCCTTGATACGCAGTATTTT. Translation: CASSSPLDTQYF.

The chain employs TRBV9 and TRBJ1-6; D call uncertain. The CDR3 is 18 amino acids. The ends were cut back, 3 bases at V and 6 bases at J, with 22 bases in the middle. Germline V lookup: CDR1 SGDLS, CDR2 YYNGEE. The CDR3 DNA sequence: TGTGCCAGCAGCGGAGACCCTATCCGTGGCGCCCTTAATTCACCCCTCCACTTT. Its translation: CASSGDPIRGALNSPLHF.

The genes are TRBV20-1 and TRBJ1-1; D unclear. This CDR3 region has 13 residues. Per the germline V gene, CDR1 is DFQATT and CDR2 is SNEGSKA (reference sequence). V lost 1 base and J lost 0, with 6 bases in between. DNA for the CDR3: TGCAGTGCTAGAGGAGTCATGAACACTGAAGCTTTCTTT. This gives the protein CSARGVMNTEAFF.

The count of this clonotype is one. The chain recombines TRBV12-3 or TRBV12-4 with TRBJ1-4; no firm D call. This CDR3 has 14 amino acids. V lost 6 bases and J 7 bases, leaving 15 bases between the germline ends. For the CDR3, the DNA is TGTGCCAGCAGCCAGGACGGATCGGGTGAAAAACTGTTTTTT. This encodes CASSQDGSGEKLFF.

This clonotype was observed once. The CDR3, as DNA: TGTGCCAGCAGCGATCCTGCCAAAAACATTCAGTACTTC. Translated, it gives CASSDPAKNIQYF. The chain uses TRBV7-9 and TRBJ2-4; D is undetermined. The CDR3 has 13 residues. V lost 5 bases to trimming and J lost 1 base, with 6 bases between them. The germline V gene encodes CDR1 SEHNR and CDR2 FQNEAQ (reference sequence). The full variable domain, in which reference TRBV7-9 and TRBJ2-4 provide the parts outside the CDR3, is DTGVSQNPRHKITKRGQNVTFRCDPISEHNRLYWYRQTLGQGPEFLTYFQNEAQLEKSRLLSDRFSAERPKGSFSTLEIQRTEQGDSAMYLCASSDPAKNIQYFGAGTRLSVL.

This clonotype has a single count. V gene TRBV14 combines with J gene TRBJ1-1; D gene ambiguous. V was shortened by 3 bases and J by 11 bases, with 10 bases between the two germline ends. CDR1 and CDR2 (germline): SGHDN, FVKESK. The CDR3 sequence is 11 residues long. The CDR3 DNA reads TGTGCCAGCAGCCACGGGGTAGACGCTTTCTTT. It is translated as CASSHGVDAFF.

The chain joins TRBV9 to TRBJ1-1; a possible D gene is TRBD1 (5 bases). The CDR3 totals 14 residues. V lost 4 bases, J lost 8 bases, and 18 bases lay in between. The germline CDR1 and CDR2 sequences are SGDLS and YYNGEE. The CDR3 DNA reads TGTGCCAGCAGCCCACTTGGGGGAGGGTCGGAAGCTTTCTTT. Translation gives CASSPLGGGSEAFF.

This chain connects TRBV12-3 or TRBV12-4 to TRBJ2-1, with unresolved D. V dropped 7 bases and J dropped 6 bases, with 19 bases sitting between them. This CDR3 has 15 amino acids. CDR3 sequence: CASILLSEKGNEQFF. CDR3 DNA: TGTGCCAGCATTTTGTTGAGTGAAAAGGGCAATGAGCAGTTCTTC.

The chain employs TRBV7-9 and TRBJ1-1; D is perhaps TRBD1 (6 bases). The CDR3 totals 15 residues. V was clipped by 6 bases and J by 4 bases, with 18 bases between them. Germline lookup yields CDR1 SEHNR and CDR2 FQNEAQ (reference sequence). DNA for the CDR3: TGTGCCAGCAGGGCCCCCGCCGGGGGGCGCACTGAAGCTTTCTTT. As protein: CASRAPAGGRTEAFF.

V gene TRBV30 combines with J gene TRBJ2-1; TRBD2 agrees at 9 bases. The trim removed 0 bases at V and 6 bases at J, leaving 6 bases unmatched. CDR3 length: 15 residues. Germline loops: CDR1 GTSNPN, CDR2 SVGIG (reference sequence). CDR3 sequence (DNA): TGTGCCTGGAGTGTAATGGCGGGGGGGGTCAATGAGCAGTTCTTC. This gives the protein CAWSVMAGGVNEQFF.

The V and J genes are TRBV29-1 and TRBJ1-3; no definite D call. Germline V gives CDR1 SQVTM, CDR2 ANQGSEA. Trimming removed 8 bases at V and 4 bases at J, with 9 bases between. The CDR3 loop spans 11 amino acids. The CDR3 loop is CSIPVGNTIYF. In DNA form, the CDR3 reads TGCAGCATTCCGGTGGGAAACACCATATATTTT.

The chain combines TRBV5-1 with TRBJ1-2; D remains unclear. The CDR3 has 14 amino acids. V shed 0 bases and J shed 4 bases, with 10 bases lying between them. The V gene's germline CDR1 is SGHRS and CDR2 YFSETQ. Here the CDR3 DNA reads TGCGCCAGCAGCTTGGAACTGGATTCCTATGGCTACACCTTC. Its translation: CASSLELDSYGYTF.

The V call is TRBV6-2 or TRBV6-3, the J call TRBJ2-7; D possibly matches TRBD1 or TRBD2 (6 bases each). CDR3 length: 13 residues. Germline CDR1 is MNHEY and CDR2 is SVGEGT. V lost 6 bases and J 3 bases, leaving 12 bases between the germline ends. This chain's CDR3 is CASSSGAFYEQYV. CDR3 coding DNA: TGTGCCAGCAGCTCGGGGGCGTTCTACGAGCAGTACGTC.

V gene TRBV30 combines with J gene TRBJ2-1; D unclear. CDR1 and CDR2 (germline): GTSNPN, SVGIG (reference sequence). The CDR3 contains 13 residues. The V and J ends lost 3 bases and 5 bases respectively, with 11 bases between them. CDR3 loop: CAWSGQKHNEQFF. The CDR3 DNA follows: TGTGCCTGGAGCGGTCAGAAGCACAATGAGCAGTTCTTC.

This chain connects TRBV18 to TRBJ1-1, with D uncertain. The germline V gene encodes CDR1 KGHSH and CDR2 LQKENI. The V end lost 3 bases, the J end lost 1 base, and 12 bases lay between the germline ends. The CDR3 contains 15 residues. The CDR3 spells CASSPGNSWNTEAFF. CDR3 DNA sequence: TGTGCCAGCTCACCTGGGAACAGCTGGAACACTGAAGCTTTCTTT.

The chain joins TRBV3-1 to TRBJ2-7; TRBD1 matches 9 bases. CDR3 size: 14 residues. V shed 3 bases, J shed 3 bases, and the junction held 3 bases outside the gene matches. Germline V lookup: CDR1 LGHDT, CDR2 YNNKEL (reference sequence). CDR3 DNA sequence: TGTGCCAGCAGCCAGCCGGGACAGGGCTACGAGCAGTACTTC. It translates to CASSQPGQGYEQYF.

The chain joins TRBV20-1 to TRBJ1-4, with D maybe TRBD1 (5 bases). The CDR3 covers 16 residues. Germline V gene data show CDR1 as DFQATT and CDR2 as SNEGSKA (reference sequence). V shed 6 bases and J shed 0 bases, with 17 bases lying between them. The CDR3 nucleotides read TGCAGTGCCCCGGACACTTCGGCTGCAACTAATGAAAAACTGTTTTTT. Amino acids: CSAPDTSAATNEKLFF.

The count of this clonotype is one. The rearrangement joins TRBV7-9 to TRBJ1-1, with D perhaps matching TRBD1 (5 bases). CDR3 length: 15 amino acids. Looked up from germline, CDR1 is SEHNR and CDR2 is FQNEAQ (reference sequence). V dropped 5 bases and J dropped 11 bases, with 24 bases sitting between them. CDR3 nucleotide sequence: TGTGCCAGCAGCCGCGACGAACGGGACCTAGTCGTGGCTTTCTTT. It specifies CASSRDERDLVVAFF.

The chain has TRBV15 and TRBJ2-2; TRBD1 is a possible D gene (5 bases). Germline V gene data show CDR1 as LNHNV and CDR2 as YYDKDF (reference sequence). V shed 7 bases and J shed 2 bases, with 11 bases lying between them. The CDR3 loop spans 14 amino acids. DNA of the CDR3: TGTGCCACCACACAGGAATATAACACCGGGGAGCTGTTTTTT. Encoded protein: CATTQEYNTGELFF.

The DNA for the CDR3 is TGCAGGGCCGACGGGGATACGCAGTATTTT. Protein product: CRADGDTQYF. The rearrangement uses TRBV29-1 and TRBJ2-3; D is unclear. The CDR3 loop spans 10 amino acids. Germline V lookup: CDR1 SQVTM, CDR2 ANQGSEA.

This chain links TRBV9 with TRBJ2-1; a weak D match, TRBD2 (6 bases). The germline V gene has CDR1 SGDLS and CDR2 YYNGEE. The CDR3 has 14 residues. The V end was cut by 5 bases, the J end by 5 bases, with 14 bases between. CDR3 nucleotide sequence: TGTGCCAGCAGGGGAGGAGCAGAGAACAATGAGCAGTTCTTC. This translates into CASRGGAENNEQFF.

This chain connects TRBV12-3 or TRBV12-4 to TRBJ2-1; perhaps TRBD2 as D (6 bases). The CDR3 covers 13 residues. Deletions cut 7 bases from V and 10 bases from J, with 17 bases between. The CDR3 here is CASNPLAAGEQFF. CDR3 sequence (DNA): TGTGCCAGCAACCCTTTGGCGGCGGGGGAGCAGTTCTTC.

V is TRBV7-2 and J is TRBJ2-5; 11 nucleotides match TRBD2. V lost 1 base to trimming and J lost 5 bases; unmatched junction nucleotides: 12. The germline V gene encodes CDR1 SGHTA and CDR2 FQGNSA. The CDR3 is made up of 18 amino acids. The CDR3 reads CASSLEGRSGGARETQYF. The CDR3, as DNA: TGTGCCAGCAGCTTAGAGGGACGTAGCGGGGGGGCTCGTGAGACCCAGTACTTC.

This sequence joins TRBV29-1 and TRBJ2-1; 10 nucleotides agree with TRBD1. V dropped 2 bases and J dropped 8; count of bases not matched to a gene: 9. Per the germline V gene, CDR1 is SQVTM and CDR2 is ANQGSEA. The CDR3 extends over 15 amino acids. CDR3 protein: CSVESGTGVWDEQFF. DNA for the CDR3: TGCAGCGTTGAATCGGGGACAGGGGTCTGGGATGAGCAGTTCTTC.

This clonotype was seen once. The CDR3 protein is CASTRGSEAFF. The CDR3, as DNA: TGTGCCAGCACCCGCGGGAGTGAAGCTTTCTTT. The rearrangement uses TRBV7-9 and TRBJ1-1; D is undetermined. Germline CDR1 is SEHNR and CDR2 is FQNEAQ (reference sequence). V shed 7 bases and J shed 7 bases, with 10 bases lying between them. The CDR3 contains 11 residues. Full variable domain (missing parts from reference TRBV7-9 and TRBJ1-1): DTGVSQNPRHKITKRGQNVTFRCDPISEHNRLYWYRQTLGQGPEFLTYFQNEAQLEKSRLLSDRFSAERPKGSFSTLEIQRTEQGDSAMYLCASTRGSEAFFGQGTRLTVV.

This CDR3 reads CASSPGQGSGQPQHF. The DNA of the CDR3 is TGTGCCAGCAGCCCAGGACAGGGGTCAGGGCAGCCCCAGCATTTT. The chain combines TRBV7-8 with TRBJ1-5; 9 nucleotides match TRBD1. The ends lost 5 bases at V and 7 bases at J; junction bases unmatched: 9. This CDR3 contains 15 residues. Germline V gene sequence: CDR1 SGHVS, CDR2 FQNEAQ. Using reference TRBV7-8 and TRBJ1-5 for the parts outside the CDR3, the full variable domain is GAGVSQSPRYKVAKRGQDVALRCDPISGHVSLFWYQQALGQGPEFLTYFQNEAQLDKSGLPSDRFFAERPEGSVSTLKIQRTQQEDSAVYLCASSPGQGSGQPQHFGDGTRLSIL.